This is a list of T cell receptor beta chains from one sample in a study of T cell responses to AZD1222 COVID-19 vaccine. TCRdb keeps only in-frame clones here, not all; method: immunoSEQ multiplex PCR. The table includes 150,000 or so clones, 80% to 95% detected once. The specimen comprised peripheral blood, sampled on day 0 of AZD1222 vaccination. These receptor sequences come from an adult in good health. Each CDR3 is given without its conserved first and last residue.

v_call cdr3_aa
TRBV25-1 ASSEQQGTSTDTQY
TRBV10-3 AISAAREAGYT
TRBV27 ASSTSGRGITEAF
TRBV19 ASSAGTWGETQY
TRBV15 ATSRGQGPLRGTEAF
TRBV27 ASARGGNYGYT
TRBV30 AWTDLTDTQY
TRBV7-2 ASSLAGAGRSTIY
TRBV5-1 ASSLGSSGSNTGELF
TRBV4-2 ASSQEGTWRQPQH
TRBV6-1 ASSEALNGYNSPLH
TRBV7-9 ASSGSGSPGELF
TRBV6-5 ASSYSGSWGVNEQF
TRBV4-2 ASSQATGVAKNIQY
TRBV6-1 ASSEMGVRVRGSSYEQY
TRBV6-5 ASSTRTGGDYGYT
TRBV7-2 ASSMTGGNTIY
TRBV6-7 ASTTPPTSPRDEQY
TRBV29-1 SVVASGGGPYEQY
TRBV20-1 SASGPGRYNEQF
TRBV5-1 ASSWDGLGELF
TRBV7-7 ASRENRGRTDTQY
TRBV5-1 ASSPGGGGFSSPLH
TRBV19 ASSGVEGSSSNQPQH
TRBV6-5 ASTQGASYEQY
TRBV5-8 ASSYPGQLNTEAF
TRBV5-6 ASSFGLAKREGQF
TRBV7-3 ASSLMASGRTSYEQY